Listed below are T cell receptor beta chains from one sample, sequenced in a study of cytomegalovirus exposure and HLA in healthy donors. TCRdb keeps only in-frame clones here, not all; method: immunoSEQ multiplex PCR. The table has about 200,000 clones, approximately 79% seen once. Source material: PBMCs. All receptors derive from a man in his fifties or sixties in good health and CMV-seronegative. CDR3s include the opening cysteine and the closing phenylalanine or tryptophan. The order of the fields is clone size, D gene, V gene, J gene, CDR3 protein, CDR3 DNA. D genes are given only for firm matches. Not all rows give a size; the values are once, few, many and, for expanded clones, a class.

clone_size: NA; d_call: NA; v_call: TRBV28; j_call: TRBJ2-1; cdr3_aa: CASSFNRDFYNEQFF; cdr3_nt: TGTGCCAGCAGTTTCAACCGGGACTTCTACAATGAGCAGTTCTTC
clone_size: NA; d_call: NA; v_call: TRBV28; j_call: TRBJ2-7; cdr3_aa: CASSEHGTLYYEQYF; cdr3_nt: TGTGCCAGCAGTGAGCACGGGACATTGTATTACGAGCAGTACTTC
clone_size: NA; d_call: TRBD2; v_call: TRBV11-3; j_call: TRBJ2-1; cdr3_aa: CASSRGLAVNEQFF; cdr3_nt: TGTGCCAGCAGCCGGGGACTAGCGGTCAATGAGCAGTTCTTC
clone_size: NA; d_call: NA; v_call: TRBV29-1; j_call: TRBJ1-2; cdr3_aa: CSVEGASGYTF; cdr3_nt: TGCAGCGTTGAAGGGGCGAGTGGCTACACCTTC
clone_size: few; d_call: TRBD1; v_call: TRBV19; j_call: TRBJ2-7; cdr3_aa: CASSGQVPLGEQYF; cdr3_nt: TGTGCCAGTTCCGGACAGGTTCCCTTGGGCGAGCAGTACTTC
clone_size: few; d_call: NA; v_call: TRBV10-3; j_call: TRBJ1-2; cdr3_aa: CAISESEDYGYTF; cdr3_nt: TGTGCCATCAGTGAGAGCGAGGACTATGGCTACACCTTC
clone_size: NA; d_call: TRBD2; v_call: TRBV28; j_call: TRBJ2-7; cdr3_aa: CASSPLGTSGSYEQYF; cdr3_nt: TGTGCCAGCAGTCCCCTCGGGACTAGCGGGAGCTACGAGCAGTACTTC
clone_size: NA; d_call: TRBD2; v_call: TRBV5-3; j_call: TRBJ2-7; cdr3_aa: CARSWTGTSGNHSYEQYF; cdr3_nt: TGTGCCAGAAGCTGGACCGGGACTAGCGGAAATCACTCCTACGAGCAGTACTTC
clone_size: NA; d_call: TRBD1; v_call: TRBV6-1; j_call: TRBJ1-2; cdr3_aa: CASLQDRVGGYTF; cdr3_nt: TGTGCCAGCCTACAGGACAGGGTCGGGGGCTACACCTTC
clone_size: NA; d_call: TRBD2; v_call: TRBV7-2; j_call: TRBJ2-1; cdr3_aa: CASSQRSGRVGYEQFF; cdr3_nt: TGTGCCAGCAGCCAACGTAGCGGGAGGGTCGGCTATGAGCAGTTCTTC
clone_size: once; d_call: NA; v_call: TRBV15; j_call: TRBJ2-5; cdr3_aa: CATSRVSQETQYF; cdr3_nt: TGTGCCACCAGCCGAGTGTCACAAGAGACCCAGTACTTC
clone_size: NA; d_call: TRBD2; v_call: TRBV2; j_call: TRBJ2-7; cdr3_aa: CASSEGKGTRGYEQYF; cdr3_nt: TGTGCCAGCAGTGAAGGGAAGGGGACTAGGGGCTACGAGCAGTACTTC
clone_size: NA; d_call: NA; v_call: TRBV6-1; j_call: TRBJ2-1; cdr3_aa: CASSEAPWSGEQFF; cdr3_nt: TGTGCCAGCAGCGAAGCCCCCTGGAGCGGTGAGCAGTTCTTC
clone_size: NA; d_call: TRBD2; v_call: TRBV30; j_call: TRBJ2-3; cdr3_aa: CAWRTSGSQDTQYF; cdr3_nt: TGTGCCTGGAGGACTAGCGGGAGTCAGGATACGCAGTATTTT
clone_size: few; d_call: NA; v_call: TRBV5-1; j_call: TRBJ2-7; cdr3_aa: CASSLALGAAYYEQYF; cdr3_nt: TGCGCCAGCAGCTTGGCCTTGGGGGCGGCTTACTACGAGCAGTACTTC
clone_size: NA; d_call: NA; v_call: TRBV30; j_call: TRBJ1-1; cdr3_aa: CAWTGVRNTEAFF; cdr3_nt: TGTGCCTGGACAGGGGTACGGAACACTGAAGCTTTCTTT
clone_size: NA; d_call: NA; v_call: TRBV28; j_call: TRBJ2-7; cdr3_aa: CASSRGYEQYF; cdr3_nt: TGTGCCAGCAGCCGGGGCTACGAGCAGTACTTC
clone_size: few; d_call: NA; v_call: TRBV5-1; j_call: TRBJ2-7; cdr3_aa: CASSTDWSPYEQYF; cdr3_nt: TGCGCCAGCAGTACCGACTGGTCCCCCTACGAGCAGTACTTC
clone_size: few; d_call: TRBD1; v_call: TRBV5-4; j_call: TRBJ1-4; cdr3_aa: CASRKQGAGEKLFF; cdr3_nt: TGTGCCAGCAGGAAACAGGGGGCCGGGGAAAAACTGTTTTTT
clone_size: once; d_call: NA; v_call: TRBV5-4; j_call: TRBJ1-1; cdr3_aa: CASSLRGGNTEAFF; cdr3_nt: TGTGCCAGCAGCTTGAGGGGTGGGAACACTGAAGCTTTCTTT
clone_size: NA; d_call: NA; v_call: TRBV7-9; j_call: TRBJ1-4; cdr3_aa: CASSSGRDNEKLFF; cdr3_nt: TGTGCCAGCAGCTCCGGACGGGATAATGAAAAACTGTTTTTT
clone_size: NA; d_call: NA; v_call: TRBV10-3; j_call: TRBJ2-5; cdr3_aa: CAISESTTPEGVQYF; cdr3_nt: TGTGCCATCAGTGAGTCAACCACCCCCGAAGGAGTCCAGTACTTC
clone_size: NA; d_call: NA; v_call: TRBV7-9; j_call: TRBJ2-3; cdr3_aa: CASVEGSGTDTQYF; cdr3_nt: TGTGCCAGCGTGGAGGGAAGCGGCACAGATACGCAGTATTTT
clone_size: NA; d_call: TRBD1; v_call: TRBV28; j_call: TRBJ2-2; cdr3_aa: CASRRQGGTGELFF; cdr3_nt: TGTGCCAGCAGACGACAGGGGGGGACCGGGGAGCTGTTTTTT
clone_size: NA; d_call: NA; v_call: TRBV9; j_call: TRBJ1-1; cdr3_aa: CASSVEGVNTEAFF; cdr3_nt: TGTGCCAGCAGCGTGGAGGGTGTCAACACTGAAGCTTTCTTT
clone_size: NA; d_call: NA; v_call: TRBV5-6; j_call: TRBJ1-3; cdr3_aa: CASSRGSTESNTIYF; cdr3_nt: TGTGCCAGCAGCCGAGGTTCGACAGAATCAAACACCATATATTTT
clone_size: NA; d_call: NA; v_call: TRBV4-1; j_call: TRBJ2-3; cdr3_aa: CASSLPGSTDTQYF; cdr3_nt: TGCGCCAGCAGCCTGCCCGGGAGTACAGATACGCAGTATTTT
clone_size: NA; d_call: NA; v_call: TRBV29-1; j_call: TRBJ2-7; cdr3_aa: CSAGQGGSYEQYF; cdr3_nt: TGCAGCGCCGGTCAGGGGGGCTCCTACGAGCAGTACTTC
clone_size: NA; d_call: NA; v_call: TRBV6-1; j_call: TRBJ2-3; cdr3_aa: CASSNSGTDTQYF; cdr3_nt: TGTGCCAGCAGTAATAGCGGCACAGATACGCAGTATTTT
clone_size: NA; d_call: NA; v_call: TRBV5-4; j_call: TRBJ2-1; cdr3_aa: CASSLPAPSVNNEQFF; cdr3_nt: TGTGCCAGCAGCTTGCCCGCGCCTAGCGTTAACAATGAGCAGTTCTTC
clone_size: few; d_call: TRBD2; v_call: TRBV29-1; j_call: TRBJ2-3; cdr3_aa: CSVEREKTDTQYF; cdr3_nt: TGCAGCGTTGAGCGGGAGAAGACAGATACGCAGTATTTT
clone_size: NA; d_call: NA; v_call: TRBV5-6; j_call: TRBJ1-4; cdr3_aa: CASSSNLFATNEKLFF; cdr3_nt: TGTGCCAGCAGCTCTAACCTCTTTGCAACTAATGAAAAACTGTTTTTT
clone_size: NA; d_call: NA; v_call: TRBV25-1; j_call: TRBJ1-1; cdr3_aa: CASSGGNTEAFF; cdr3_nt: TGTGCCAGCAGTGGGGGCAACACTGAAGCTTTCTTT
clone_size: NA; d_call: NA; v_call: TRBV30; j_call: TRBJ2-5; cdr3_aa: CAWSVRRSETQYF; cdr3_nt: TGTGCCTGGAGTGTACGGCGGAGCGAGACCCAGTACTTC
clone_size: NA; d_call: TRBD1; v_call: TRBV5-6; j_call: TRBJ2-4; cdr3_aa: CASSSIHRQGADENIQYF; cdr3_nt: TGTGCCAGCAGCTCGATCCATAGGCAGGGGGCTGATGAAAACATTCAGTACTTC
clone_size: NA; d_call: TRBD1; v_call: TRBV9; j_call: TRBJ2-7; cdr3_aa: CASSNGQAFYEQYF; cdr3_nt: TGTGCCAGCAGCAACGGACAGGCCTTCTACGAGCAGTACTTC
clone_size: NA; d_call: TRBD2; v_call: TRBV11-1; j_call: TRBJ2-3; cdr3_aa: CASRESGRGLDTQYF; cdr3_nt: TGTGCCAGCAGGGAAAGCGGGAGAGGTTTAGATACGCAGTATTTT
clone_size: NA; d_call: TRBD2; v_call: TRBV19; j_call: TRBJ2-1; cdr3_aa: CASSIGGGEYNEQFF; cdr3_nt: TGTGCCAGTAGTATAGGGGGGGGAGAATACAATGAGCAGTTCTTC
clone_size: many; d_call: TRBD2; v_call: TRBV5-4; j_call: TRBJ2-1; cdr3_aa: CASRLTSVYTYNEQFF; cdr3_nt: TGTGCCAGCAGACTAACTAGCGTCTATACTTACAATGAGCAGTTCTTC
clone_size: NA; d_call: TRBD1; v_call: TRBV2; j_call: TRBJ2-2; cdr3_aa: CASKDRVWGTGELFF; cdr3_nt: TGTGCCAGCAAAGACAGGGTGTGGGGCACCGGGGAGCTGTTTTTT
clone_size: NA; d_call: TRBD2; v_call: TRBV7-9; j_call: TRBJ2-7; cdr3_aa: CASSLSGGGLYEQYF; cdr3_nt: TGTGCCAGCAGCTTATCCGGGGGAGGGCTCTACGAGCAGTACTTC
clone_size: once; d_call: TRBD1; v_call: TRBV30; j_call: TRBJ2-1; cdr3_aa: CAWSSGTAYNEQFF; cdr3_nt: TGTGCCTGGAGTTCCGGGACAGCCTACAATGAGCAGTTCTTC
clone_size: NA; d_call: NA; v_call: TRBV2; j_call: TRBJ1-1; cdr3_aa: CASSFSSGDTEAFF; cdr3_nt: TGTGCCAGCAGTTTTTCTTCCGGGGACACTGAAGCTTTCTTT
clone_size: NA; d_call: NA; v_call: TRBV29-1; j_call: TRBJ1-2; cdr3_aa: CSVAGLYGYTF; cdr3_nt: TGCAGCGTTGCGGGTCTCTATGGCTACACCTTC
clone_size: NA; d_call: NA; v_call: TRBV7-3; j_call: TRBJ2-3; cdr3_aa: CASSRDILTDTQYF; cdr3_nt: TGTGCCAGCAGTCGGGACATCTTAACAGATACGCAGTATTTT
clone_size: once; d_call: TRBD2; v_call: TRBV5-6; j_call: TRBJ2-1; cdr3_aa: CASSLRTSGGYNEQFF; cdr3_nt: TGTGCCAGCAGCCTACGGACTAGCGGGGGTTACAATGAGCAGTTCTTC